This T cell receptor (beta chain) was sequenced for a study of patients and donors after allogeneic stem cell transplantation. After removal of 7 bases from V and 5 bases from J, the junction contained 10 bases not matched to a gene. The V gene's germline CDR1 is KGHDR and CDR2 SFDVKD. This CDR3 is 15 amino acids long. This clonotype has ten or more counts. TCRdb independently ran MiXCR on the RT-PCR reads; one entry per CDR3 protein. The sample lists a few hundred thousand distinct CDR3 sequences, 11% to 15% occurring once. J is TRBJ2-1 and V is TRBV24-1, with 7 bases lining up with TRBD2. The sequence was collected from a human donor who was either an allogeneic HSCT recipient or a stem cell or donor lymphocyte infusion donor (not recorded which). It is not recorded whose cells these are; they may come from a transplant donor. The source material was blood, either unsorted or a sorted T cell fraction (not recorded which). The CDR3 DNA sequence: TGTGCCACCAGACCAACTAGCGAAAGAAACAATGAGCAGTTCTTC. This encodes CATRPTSERNNEQFF.